The sequence of this T cell receptor (beta chain) was determined in a study of blood T cell repertoires in COVID-19. Across the whole study: The study drew acute and convalescent COVID-19 samples from the United States, Italy and Spain. Sources were T cells, B-cell-depleted T cells, or PBMCs; the material itself was cDNA or gDNA.

Germline V gene data show CDR1 as MGHRA and CDR2 as YSYEKL. V lost 7 bases, J lost 5 bases, and 9 bases stayed unmatched. The CDR3 is 15 amino acids. Per the authors' pipeline: Reference gene primers were amplified, and this amplification served to estimate nucleated cell counts. Sequencing was performed with immunoSEQ multiplex PCR; in TCRdb, only in-frame clones are kept and a portion is missing. The V and J calls and the clone size are those of that table, but D and trimming were determined from the DNA. The sample has some 240,000 clones; 75% to 90% are singletons. This clonotype was sampled from a woman aged 60-75 years with active or convalescent COVID-19. The material sequenced was peripheral blood. The V call is TRBV4-1, the J call TRBJ2-5; the match to TRBD2 covers 11 bases. The CDR3 is CASTISGGAVETQYF. Here the CDR3 DNA reads TGCGCCAGCACCATTAGCGGGGGGGCGGTTGAGACCCAGTACTTC.